A selection of T cell receptor beta chains follows, all from one sample in a study of blood T cell repertoires in COVID-19. Sequencing used immunoSEQ multiplex PCR; TCRdb keeps in-frame clones, though not all of them. The table records fewer than 110,000 clones, 87% of them present only once. The sequenced sample was peripheral blood. These TCRs come from a man in his fifties or sixties in a cohort sampled during active COVID-19. CDR3s include the opening cysteine and the closing phenylalanine or tryptophan. A D gene is named only where the DNA matches it firmly. Rows give clone size only sometimes, using once, few, many, or a class for an expanded clone.

V gene: TRBV7-2
clone size: -
D gene: TRBD2
J gene: TRBJ2-3
CDR3 DNA: TGTGCCAGCAGCGTCAAGCGGGGGGGCCGAACAGATACGCAGTATTTT
CDR3 protein: CASSVKRGGRTDTQYF

V gene: TRBV24-1
clone size: -
D gene: -
J gene: TRBJ2-7
CDR3 DNA: TGTGCCACCAGTGATACTCAGGGGTCGGGCGAGCAGTACTTC
CDR3 protein: CATSDTQGSGEQYF

V gene: TRBV24-1
clone size: -
D gene: -
J gene: TRBJ2-2
CDR3 DNA: TGTGCCACCAGTGGCGATGTGCGCACCGGGGAGCTGTTTTTT
CDR3 protein: CATSGDVRTGELFF

V gene: TRBV19
clone size: -
D gene: TRBD1
J gene: TRBJ1-4
CDR3 DNA: TGTGCCAGTAGTCTGAACAGGGGGCTTGAAAAACTGTTTTTT
CDR3 protein: CASSLNRGLEKLFF

V gene: TRBV29-1
clone size: -
D gene: TRBD1
J gene: TRBJ1-5
CDR3 DNA: TGCAGCTCTCCATGGGACAGGGGTTCGGATCAGCCCCAGCATTTT
CDR3 protein: CSSPWDRGSDQPQHF

V gene: TRBV7-9
clone size: -
D gene: TRBD1
J gene: TRBJ2-3
CDR3 DNA: TGTGCCAGCAGCTCGCCGACAGGGACGACAGATACGCAGTATTTT
CDR3 protein: CASSSPTGTTDTQYF

V gene: TRBV12-5
clone size: -
D gene: -
J gene: TRBJ2-7
CDR3 DNA: TGTGCTAGTGGTTTGGTAACTGGGCAGGACTACTCCTACGAGCAGTACTTC
CDR3 protein: CASGLVTGQDYSYEQYF

V gene: TRBV11-2
clone size: -
D gene: -
J gene: TRBJ2-7
CDR3 DNA: TGTGCCAGCAGCCAAGCTGGGACTTTCACCTACGAGCAGTACTTC
CDR3 protein: CASSQAGTFTYEQYF

V gene: TRBV2
clone size: -
D gene: -
J gene: TRBJ1-5
CDR3 DNA: TGTGCCAGCGCAACAGGTCAGGTCCAGCCCCAGCATTTT
CDR3 protein: CASATGQVQPQHF

V gene: TRBV27
clone size: -
D gene: TRBD2
J gene: TRBJ2-3
CDR3 DNA: TGTGCCAGCAGTTTATATGGCGGAGGTGGGGAGCGGGGTACGCAGTATTTT
CDR3 protein: CASSLYGGGGERGTQYF

V gene: TRBV7-3
clone size: few
D gene: TRBD2
J gene: TRBJ2-3
CDR3 DNA: TGTGCCAGCAGCTTACGCCCCGCGGGGGGATCAGATACGCAGTATTTT
CDR3 protein: CASSLRPAGGSDTQYF

V gene: TRBV11-2
clone size: -
D gene: -
J gene: TRBJ1-1
CDR3 DNA: TGTGCCAGCAGCTCAGGGGAGAACACTGAAGCTTTCTTT
CDR3 protein: CASSSGENTEAFF

V gene: TRBV11-2
clone size: -
D gene: TRBD1
J gene: TRBJ1-3
CDR3 DNA: TGTGCCAGCAGCGCCTACGGGACAGGGGGAAACACCATATATTTT
CDR3 protein: CASSAYGTGGNTIYF

V gene: TRBV11-3
clone size: -
D gene: -
J gene: TRBJ2-7
CDR3 DNA: TGTGCCAGCAGCCTAACACAGGGTCTAGGCGAGCAGTACTTC
CDR3 protein: CASSLTQGLGEQYF

V gene: TRBV14
clone size: -
D gene: TRBD1
J gene: TRBJ1-1
CDR3 DNA: TGTGCCAGCAGCCGATACTCCGGGACAGGGGGAGTAGTGAACACTGAAGCTTTCTTT
CDR3 protein: CASSRYSGTGGVVNTEAFF

V gene: TRBV2
clone size: -
D gene: -
J gene: TRBJ2-3
CDR3 DNA: TGTGCCAGCAGTGACAGGGTGGGCACAGATACGCAGTATTTT
CDR3 protein: CASSDRVGTDTQYF

V gene: TRBV6-1
clone size: -
D gene: -
J gene: TRBJ1-5
CDR3 DNA: TGTGCCAGCAGTGATACAGGCAGCCCCGCAAATCAGCCCCAGCATTTT
CDR3 protein: CASSDTGSPANQPQHF

V gene: TRBV6-2/TRBV6-3
clone size: -
D gene: -
J gene: TRBJ2-5
CDR3 DNA: TGTGCCAGCAGTGGAATCGGACAGACCGCCCAAGAGACCCAGTACTTC
CDR3 protein: CASSGIGQTAQETQYF

V gene: TRBV7-2
clone size: -
D gene: TRBD2
J gene: TRBJ2-2
CDR3 DNA: TGTGCCAGCAGTCCTCACAGGAGCGGGGGGTCCTTAACCGGGGAGCTGTTTTTT
CDR3 protein: CASSPHRSGGSLTGELFF

V gene: TRBV6-2/TRBV6-3
clone size: once
D gene: TRBD2
J gene: TRBJ2-7
CDR3 DNA: TGTGCCAGCAGTTTGGGCGGGAGATCAGCGCCGCACGAGCAGTACTTC
CDR3 protein: CASSLGGRSAPHEQYF

V gene: TRBV29-1
clone size: -
D gene: TRBD2
J gene: TRBJ2-1
CDR3 DNA: TGCAGCGTTCCCCAGCGGGGGGTAGCTAATGAGCAGTTCTTC
CDR3 protein: CSVPQRGVANEQFF

V gene: TRBV10-3
clone size: -
D gene: TRBD1
J gene: TRBJ1-2
CDR3 DNA: TGTGCCATCCTTGAAGGTGGCGACAGGGGTGGCTACACCTTC
CDR3 protein: CAILEGGDRGGYTF

V gene: TRBV19
clone size: -
D gene: -
J gene: TRBJ2-1
CDR3 DNA: TGTGCCAGTAGTACTCCCCTCGGTGAGCAGTTCTTC
CDR3 protein: CASSTPLGEQFF

V gene: TRBV28
clone size: -
D gene: TRBD1
J gene: TRBJ1-2
CDR3 DNA: TGTGCCAGCAGTTTGGGAGGACAGGGTGATTCGCTCTATGGCTACACCTTC
CDR3 protein: CASSLGGQGDSLYGYTF

V gene: TRBV2
clone size: -
D gene: -
J gene: TRBJ1-2
CDR3 DNA: TGTGCCAGCAGGCCACAGGGCTCTAGCTATGGCTACACCTTC
CDR3 protein: CASRPQGSSYGYTF

V gene: TRBV5-4
clone size: -
D gene: -
J gene: TRBJ2-5
CDR3 DNA: TGTGCCAGCAGCTTAGAAGAACTGCAAGAGACCCAGTACTTC
CDR3 protein: CASSLEELQETQYF

V gene: TRBV11-2
clone size: -
D gene: TRBD1
J gene: TRBJ2-2
CDR3 DNA: TGTGCCAGCAGTTACAGGGGTGGGAGGGAGCTGTTTTTT
CDR3 protein: CASSYRGGRELFF

V gene: TRBV5-1
clone size: -
D gene: -
J gene: TRBJ1-2
CDR3 DNA: TGCGCCAGCAGCTTGGCCCCAGGGGAGTATGGCTACACCTTC
CDR3 protein: CASSLAPGEYGYTF

V gene: TRBV6-5
clone size: -
D gene: TRBD1
J gene: TRBJ1-1
CDR3 DNA: TGTGCCAGCAGCTTGGACAGGTTGAACACTGAAGCTTTCTTT
CDR3 protein: CASSLDRLNTEAFF

V gene: TRBV2
clone size: -
D gene: TRBD1
J gene: TRBJ2-2
CDR3 DNA: TGTGCCAGAGAGGACAGGGAGTCGTTCACCGGGGAGCTGTTTTTT
CDR3 protein: CAREDRESFTGELFF

V gene: TRBV24-1
clone size: -
D gene: TRBD2
J gene: TRBJ2-2
CDR3 DNA: TGTGCCACCTCTCCAGCGGGGGGGCTCGCCGGGGAGCTGTTTTTT
CDR3 protein: CATSPAGGLAGELFF

V gene: TRBV6-6
clone size: -
D gene: -
J gene: TRBJ2-1
CDR3 DNA: TGTGCCAGCACCGACCGGACTCCCACTTACAATGAGCAGTTCTTC
CDR3 protein: CASTDRTPTYNEQFF

V gene: TRBV29-1
clone size: -
D gene: TRBD1
J gene: TRBJ1-2
CDR3 DNA: TGCAGCGTTGATTCCCCGACAGGGGCCGGCTATGGCTACACCTTC
CDR3 protein: CSVDSPTGAGYGYTF

V gene: TRBV7-9
clone size: -
D gene: -
J gene: TRBJ2-2
CDR3 DNA: TGTGCCAGCAGCCCGACTACGCCCACGAACACCGGGGAGCTGTTTTTT
CDR3 protein: CASSPTTPTNTGELFF

V gene: TRBV18
clone size: many
D gene: TRBD1
J gene: TRBJ2-7
CDR3 DNA: TGTGCCAGCTCAGCCTCGGCGGGACAGGGTTCCTACGAGCAGTACTTC
CDR3 protein: CASSASAGQGSYEQYF

V gene: TRBV5-6
clone size: -
D gene: TRBD1
J gene: TRBJ1-3
CDR3 DNA: TGTGCCAGCAGCTTGGTTTTCGGCGGGACAGAGGGAAACACCATATATTTT
CDR3 protein: CASSLVFGGTEGNTIYF